This entry describes one T cell receptor beta chain. Its antigen is unknown. Base qualities are missing; no much larger clone stands one base away. The sample belongs to a study of OX40 agonist ivuxolimab in advanced cancers. For the wider study: The costimulatory receptor OX40 (CD134) was targeted by ivuxolimab, a fully human IgG2 agonistic monoclonal antibody. A male proportion of around 83% and a mean age of approximately 62 years, ranging from about 20 to 79, were recorded for the dose-escalation cohort. Of the 50 to 55 patients in dose escalation, 19 had hepatocellular carcinoma, some 15 had melanoma, 9 had renal cell carcinoma and 9 had head and neck cancer. Intravenous ivuxolimab was administered to patients every 2 weeks at six dose levels: 0.01, 0.1, 0.3, 1.5, 3 and 10 mg/kg. Three dose-escalation patients achieved partial responses, one with hepatocellular carcinoma and two with cutaneous melanoma. The point of sequencing TCRbeta in the periphery was to test whether ivuxolimab changed TCR sequence diversity and drove clonal T-cell expansion. The monotherapy dose-escalation portion (N = 52 patients) of the phase I ivuxolimab trial is reported in the paper. Prior anti-PD-1, anti-PD-L1 or anti-CTLA-4 therapy was permitted, and about two fifths of dose-escalation patients had received checkpoint inhibitors.

The trial excluded patients who had a history of autoimmune disease or who were on systemic immunosuppression. In every dose cohort, peripheral blood was drawn for TCR sequencing at baseline, cycle 4 day 1, and cycle 7 day 1. The samples were taken from a phase I, first-in-human, multicenter, open-label dose-escalation trial of ivuxolimab. Adults with locally advanced or metastatic head and neck squamous cell, hepatocellular, melanoma or renal cell carcinoma were enrolled in the trial. Before TCR sequencing, CD4+ and CD8+ T cells were separately sorted from peripheral blood. Points the paper makes about the study in general: In the 0.1-3.0 mg/kg groups, partial responders were among the patients with the lowest normalized peripheral clonal expansion, particularly in CD8+ T cells. At doses of 0.1 to 3.0 mg/kg, clonal expansion of both CD4+ and CD8+ blood T cells was observed from baseline to week 6. After ivuxolimab, CD8+ T cells had more expanded clones than CD4+ T cells on average. The antigen specificity of the clonally expanded peripheral T cells was not determined. Low levels of normalized T-cell clonal expansion were also seen in some patients who did not respond.

Genomic DNA was extracted from sorted cells for sequencing of the TCRbeta CDR3 region. TCRbeta CDR3 regions were sequenced using the immunoSEQ Assay. The immuneACCESS repertoire file appears here via TCRdb, limited to in-frame rearrangements. These files lack a portion of the clones; in checked studies, under half of the deficit traces to unresolved V genes, and the cause of the others is not known. Recorded for this sample are 30,000 to 40,000 clones; over 75% of them occurred a single time. The ten top clones hold roughly 25% of the sample. The material sequenced was CD4+ or CD8+ T cells sorted from blood, taken in a trial of the OX40 agonist ivuxolimab. This clonotype originated in an adult with an advanced solid tumor such as melanoma, head and neck, liver or kidney cancer.

The CDR3 here reads CASSLEGQGGEKLFF. Here is the DNA: TGTGCCAGCAGCTTAGAAGGACAGGGGGGCGAAAAACTGTTTTTT. The sequence joins TRBV7-9 to TRBJ1-4, with 10 central nucleotides matching TRBD1. Sequences SEHNR (CDR1) and FQNEAQ (CDR2) are obtained from the germline V gene (reference sequence). The germline V end is reduced by 1 base and the J end by 8 bases; junction bases left unmatched: 4. From the cysteine up to the phenylalanine, the CDR3 has a length of 15 residues. Left in the record is the CDR3 DNA by itself, 45 bases read in frame from the first base.